The clone carrying this T cell receptor beta chain appeared many times. Its antigen remains unknown. These data belong to a study of CD8+CD57+ T cells in acquired aplastic anemia. At the level of the study: DNA recovered from sorted CD4+ and CD8+ cells had a mean of 3.2 ug. Broader study findings: Statistical testing detected no significant gap in CD8+ Simpson's diversity between patients and controls. Patients and controls were found to share fewer than 35 CD8+ CDR3 sequences.

Using genomic DNA as the template, TCR beta VDJ and CDR3 profiling was carried out. TCRdb re-called the reads with MiXCR, one entry per CDR3 protein. The sample records about 190,000 distinct CDR3 sequences, around half being singletons. Germline CDR1 is LNHDA and CDR2 is SQIVND (reference sequence). The length of the CDR3 is 13 residues. This sequence was found in a human donor in good health, serving as a control. The chain combines TRBV19 with TRBJ1-2; TRBD1 aligns across 9 bases. The specimen sequenced was sorted CD4+, CD8+, or CD8+CD57+ T cells (not recorded which) from PBMCs. CDR3 region: CASQGDRVHGYTF. CDR3 DNA: TGTGCTTCTCAAGGGGACAGGGTCCATGGCTACACCTTC.